These 12 T cell receptor beta chains were all obtained from the same sample, sequenced in a study of Tregs in tolerant kidney transplant recipients. Produced via immunoSEQ multiplex PCR; TCRdb's table is partial and in-frame only. The sample includes approximately 99,000 clones, around 87% of them seen just once. The sequencing used CD4+ T cells from blood, collected before the transplant. These receptors came from a human donor who received a combined kidney and bone marrow transplant.

The chain employs TRBV19 and TRBJ2-7; weak D call: TRBD2 (6 bases). The V gene lost 11 bases and the J gene lost 5 bases, with 22 bases spanning the gap. This CDR3 is 14 amino acids long. Germline V gene data show CDR1 as LNHDA and CDR2 as SQIVND (reference sequence). This CDR3 reads CASRRGPGEDEQYF. The CDR3 region has the DNA TGTGCCTCGAGGAGAGGGCCGGGAGAAGACGAGCAGTACTTC.

The gene calls are TRBV7-6 and TRBJ2-7, with TRBD2 as a possible D gene (5 bases). V was clipped by 5 bases and J by 6 bases, with 14 bases between them. The CDR3 covers 13 residues. Germline V gene sequence: CDR1 SGHVS, CDR2 FNYEAQ. CDR3 residues: CASSPGESGEQYF. The DNA for the CDR3 is TGTGCCAGCAGCCCCGGGGAGTCGGGCGAGCAGTACTTC.

The genes are TRBV18 and TRBJ2-3; possible D gene TRBD1, 6 bases. CDR1 and CDR2 (germline): KGHSH, LQKENI. The CDR3 covers 12 residues. The CDR3 reads CGVKGDTDTQYF. The CDR3 nucleotides read TGTGGAGTAAAGGGGGACACAGATACGCAGTATTTT.

The chain is built from TRBV7-8 and TRBJ2-7; TRBD2 matches 7 bases. J lost 4 bases, V lost 5 bases, and 17 bases had no gene match. Germline assignment: CDR1 SGHVS and CDR2 FQNEAQ. The CDR3 runs to 17 residues. CDR3: CASSPGRTRGSAYEQYF. In DNA, the CDR3 is TGTGCCAGCAGCCCCGGCCGCACGCGCGGGAGTGCGTACGAGCAGTACTTC.

The V and J genes are TRBV29-1 and TRBJ2-7; 9 bases fit TRBD1. The CDR3 loop spans 13 amino acids. The germline V gene has CDR1 SQVTM and CDR2 ANQGSEA. V was clipped by 2 bases and J by 5 bases; unmatched bases: 4. CDR3 loop: CSVEPDRGDEQYF. As DNA, the CDR3 is TGCAGCGTTGAACCCGACAGGGGGGACGAGCAGTACTTC.

This clone came up many times. The chain carries TRBV4-1 and TRBJ1-6; 7 bases line up with TRBD1. V lost 0 bases, J lost 5 bases, and 7 bases stayed unmatched. The CDR3 has 17 residues. Per germline, CDR1 MGHRA and CDR2 YSYEKL. The CDR3: CASSQDRAGTDNSPLHF. The CDR3, as DNA: TGCGCCAGCAGCCAAGATCGCGCCGGGACAGATAATTCACCCCTCCACTTT.

The chain joins TRBV5-5 to TRBJ2-2, with unresolved D. Trimming took off 0 bases at V and 5 bases at J, with 5 bases between the two ends. This CDR3 contains 13 residues. Germline lookup yields CDR1 SGHKS and CDR2 YYEKEE (reference sequence). The CDR3 region has the DNA TGTGCCAGCAGCTTGGCTTATACCGGGGAGCTGTTTTTT. This gives the protein CASSLAYTGELFF.

This clone has a single count. The rearrangement links TRBV18 to TRBJ2-3; TRBD2 agrees at 10 bases. Losses at the gene ends were 5 bases for V and 1 base for J; bases not matched to a gene: 3. The CDR3 consists of 15 residues. Germline V gene sequence: CDR1 KGHSH, CDR2 LQKENI. CDR3 DNA sequence: TGTGCCAGCTCAGCTACTAGCGGGGGCACAGATACGCAGTATTTT. Translated, it gives CASSATSGGTDTQYF.

This sequence joins TRBV5-1 and TRBJ2-7; the D gene is possibly TRBD1 (5 bases). Between the trimmed V and J ends, which lost 0 bases and 3 bases, there was a span of 16 bases. The CDR3 runs to 16 residues. Germline assignment: CDR1 SGHRS and CDR2 YFSETQ. CDR3: CASSLGGSRASYEQYF. The DNA for the CDR3 is TGCGCCAGCAGCTTGGGTGGAAGCAGGGCAAGCTACGAGCAGTACTTC.

For the CDR3, the DNA is TGTGCCAGCTCACCACGCCAAGGAGATGGCTACACCTTC. Translation gives CASSPRQGDGYTF. This chain joins TRBV18 and TRBJ1-2; D gene ambiguous. V was trimmed by 1 base and J by 6 bases, leaving 9 bases between them. CDR3 length: 13 amino acids. CDR1 is KGHSH, CDR2 LQKENI, per germline.

Here the CDR3 DNA reads TGTGCCAGCAGCTCCTACAGGGGGATGGATCAGCCCCAGCATTTT. Translation gives CASSSYRGMDQPQHF. The rearrangement uses TRBV7-2 and TRBJ1-5; TRBD1 aligns across 8 bases. The ends lost 4 bases at V and 5 bases at J; junction bases unmatched: 7. CDR1 is SGHTA, CDR2 FQGNSA, per germline. The CDR3 is 15 amino acids.

The chain uses TRBV6-1 and TRBJ2-2; D is unclear. V shed 6 bases and J shed 5 bases, with 7 bases lying between them. Germline lookup yields CDR1 MNHNS and CDR2 SASEGT. There are 12 residues in the CDR3. The CDR3 region has the DNA TGTGCCAGCAGGTCGTTTACCGGGGAGCTGTTTTTT. Protein sequence: CASRSFTGELFF.